The present T cell receptor beta chain was sequenced within a study of T cell responses to AZD1222 COVID-19 vaccine. General observations from the study: Distributed over spike, vaccine-associated CD4 TCRs predominated at 160-218 and 743-854. Seropositive AZD1222 recipients at baseline numbered only five or six. Donors in the cohort were predominantly white British and more often female, and clonal diversity was possibly underestimated.

Produced via immunoSEQ multiplex PCR; TCRdb's table is partial and in-frame only. The repertoire holds tens of thousands of clones, with roughly nine tenths as singletons. Second-dose intervals of approximately 4 or approximately 12 weeks were pooled. This clone was counted a single time. Its antigen is as yet unknown. Trimming shortened V by 7 bases and J by 3 bases, and 0 bases separated the two germline ends. The CDR3 extends over 9 amino acids. The germline V gene has CDR1 WNHNN and CDR2 SYGVQD (reference sequence). This sample comprised peripheral blood, obtained 28 days after the second AZD1222 dose. The sequence was collected from an adult who received the AZD1222 COVID-19 vaccine. The chain links TRBV10-1 to TRBJ1-1; no firm D call. CDR3: CASNTEAFF. CDR3 DNA: TGCGCCAGCAACACTGAAGCTTTCTTT.